This is a list of T cell receptor beta chains from one sample in a study of T cells in pancreatic ductal adenocarcinoma. Libraries were prepared by immunoSEQ multiplex PCR; TCRdb keeps only in-frame clonotypes and omits some of them. The data show roughly 100,000 clones, about 95% seen once. Sequenced material: PBMCs. The receptors shown here come from a human donor with pancreatic ductal adenocarcinoma. CDR3s include the opening cysteine and the closing phenylalanine or tryptophan. D genes are given only for firm matches. Clone size is given for some rows only: seen once, a few or many times, or a class if the clone is expanded.

j_gene	v_gene	d_gene	abundance	CDR3aa	CDR3nt
TRBJ2-1	TRBV11-2	TRBD2	-	CASKESGRGSYNEQFF	TGTGCCAGTAAAGAAAGCGGGAGAGGGTCCTACAATGAGCAGTTCTTC
TRBJ2-7	TRBV6-1	TRBD1	-	CASRTGTDPGYEQYF	TGTGCCAGCAGGACCGGGACAGACCCAGGCTACGAGCAGTACTTC
TRBJ1-2	TRBV5-6	-	-	CASSLWSDGYTF	TGTGCCAGCAGCTTGTGGTCGGATGGCTACACCTTC
TRBJ2-3	TRBV4-1	-	-	CASSQVGTSTDTQYF	TGCGCCAGCAGCCAAGTTGGGACTAGCACAGATACGCAGTATTTT
TRBJ1-2	TRBV27	TRBD1	-	CASSTTGGFGRLGGYTF	TGTGCCAGCAGTACCACAGGGGGCTTTGGACGCCTGGGTGGCTACACCTTC
TRBJ2-7	TRBV2	-	once	CASNRAGPSGEQYF	TGTGCCAGCAATCGGGCGGGGCCGTCGGGCGAGCAGTACTTC
TRBJ2-2	TRBV6-5	TRBD1	-	CASSSGTARGELFF	TGTGCCAGCAGTTCCGGGACAGCTCGCGGGGAGCTGTTTTTT
TRBJ2-7	TRBV7-2	-	-	CASSLGVSSEQYF	TGTGCCAGCAGCTTAGGAGTTTCAAGCGAGCAGTACTTC
TRBJ2-5	TRBV7-2	-	-	CASSLSRETQYF	TGTGCCAGCAGCCTTAGTCGAGAGACCCAGTACTTC
TRBJ2-1	TRBV9	TRBD2	-	CASSPPLAGGSSYNEQFF	TGTGCCAGCAGCCCCCCTCTAGCGGGAGGGAGCTCCTACAATGAGCAGTTCTTC
TRBJ2-2	TRBV2	TRBD1	-	CASRAGTVNTGELFF	TGTGCCAGCAGAGCCGGGACAGTGAACACCGGGGAGCTGTTTTTT
TRBJ2-6	TRBV2	-	-	CASSEQGVSGANVLTF	TGTGCCAGCAGTGAACAGGGTGTCTCTGGGGCCAACGTCCTGACTTTC
TRBJ2-7	TRBV5-1	-	-	CASNKVQGRSSYEQYF	TGCGCCAGCAATAAAGTGCAGGGGCGATCCTCCTACGAGCAGTACTTC
TRBJ2-1	TRBV11-2	TRBD2	-	CASSFWTSGLRANEQFF	TGTGCCAGCAGCTTTTGGACTAGCGGCCTTAGGGCCAATGAGCAGTTCTTC
TRBJ2-4	TRBV12-5	TRBD1	-	CASGLRQGQAKNIQYF	TGTGCTAGTGGTCTTAGACAGGGTCAAGCCAAAAACATTCAGTACTTC
TRBJ2-1	TRBV6-6	-	-	CASSYFLEDEQFF	TGTGCCAGCAGTTACTTCCTGGAGGATGAGCAGTTCTTC
TRBJ2-7	TRBV7-2	TRBD2	-	CASSFIAGTYEQYF	TGTGCCAGCAGCTTCATAGCGGGGACCTACGAGCAGTACTTC
TRBJ2-5	TRBV7-9	TRBD1	-	CASSQIGTAKETQYF	TGTGCCAGCAGCCAAATCGGGACAGCCAAAGAGACCCAGTACTTC
TRBJ1-5	TRBV19	-	-	CASMGGYSNQPQHF	TGTGCCAGTATGGGGGGGTATAGCAATCAGCCCCAGCATTTT
TRBJ2-3	TRBV6-6	TRBD2	-	CASTPGREIDTQYF	TGTGCCAGCACCCCCGGGAGGGAAATAGATACGCAGTATTTT
TRBJ1-1	TRBV7-5	-	few	CVRSQDRGSTEAFF	TGTGTCAGAAGCCAAGACAGGGGGTCCACTGAAGCTTTCTTT
TRBJ1-1	TRBV19	-	-	CASSSGQMNTEAFF	TGTGCCAGTAGTAGCGGACAGATGAACACTGAAGCTTTCTTT
TRBJ2-3	TRBV19	TRBD2	-	CASSISSGRAKTDTQYF	TGTGCCAGTAGTATCTCTAGCGGGAGGGCCAAGACAGATACGCAGTATTTT
TRBJ2-2	TRBV18	TRBD2	-	CASSPRGAGGFNTGELFF	TGTGCCAGCTCACCAAGAGGAGCGGGAGGGTTTAACACCGGGGAGCTGTTTTTT
TRBJ1-5	TRBV25-1	-	-	CASSESRAQEGQPQHF	TGTGCCAGCAGTGAATCACGAGCACAGGAGGGCCAGCCCCAGCATTTT
TRBJ2-7	TRBV30	-	-	CASRQGGGYEQYF	TGTGCCTCCCGCCAGGGCGGCGGCTACGAGCAGTACTTC
TRBJ2-7	TRBV7-3	TRBD2	-	CASSLMAGEYHEQYF	TGTGCCAGCAGCTTAATGGCGGGAGAATATCACGAGCAGTACTTC